The 13 T cell receptor beta chains given below trace back to one sample, sequenced in a study of shared clonotypes between healthy human individuals. Repertoires were generated with immunoSEQ multiplex PCR, while TCRdb's copy carries only in-frame clones and drops some. The table records about a million clones, around three quarters of them present only once. Source material: memory CD4+ T cells from PBMCs. Sample subset: CD45RA-negative fraction. These receptors all come from a man aged 18 to 29 in good health. Some clones in this sample may be carry-over from other donors' samples.

As to this clone: One end of the junction does not line up with germline, which may come from a read error. The chain employs TRBV7-6 and TRBJ2-2; D gene ambiguous. This CDR3 contains 12 residues. The germline gives CDR1 SGHVS, CDR2 FNYEAQ. CDR3 protein: CAISPGAGELFF. The CDR3 region has the DNA TGTGCCATCAGCCCAGGCGCCGGGGAGCTGTTTTTT.

CDR3: CAWSPSRPVDSYEQYF. The CDR3 DNA sequence: TGTGCCTGGAGTCCGAGCCGGCCCGTGGACTCCTACGAGCAGTACTTC. The rearrangement uses TRBV30 and TRBJ2-5, with D hard to call. The DNA end is more similar to TRBJ2-7, so the J call may be wrong. Looked up from germline, CDR1 is GTSNPN and CDR2 is SVGIG (reference sequence). The CDR3 is 16 amino acids.

This clone has only one observation. The chain uses TRBV30 and TRBJ1-2, with 9 nucleotides matching TRBD1. CDR1 is GTSNPN, CDR2 SVGIG, per germline (reference sequence). V lost 4 bases and J lost 4; bases outside the gene matches: 16. CDR3 size: 17 residues. The CDR3 sequence: CAWTPGAGTGSIYGYTF. As DNA, the CDR3 is TGTGCCTGGACCCCAGGCGCCGGGACAGGGTCGATCTATGGCTACACCTTC. Combining the CDR3 with reference TRBV30 and TRBJ1-2 gives the whole variable domain SQTIHQWPATLVQPVGSPLSLECTVEGTSNPNLYWYRQAAGRGLQLLFYSVGIGQISSEVPQNLSASRPQDRQFILSSKKLLLSDSGFYLCAWTPGAGTGSIYGYTFGSGTRLTVV.

The J gene is TRBJ2-7, the V gene TRBV4-1; D may be TRBD2 (5 bases). Germline-derived CDR1 and CDR2 are MGHRA and YSYEKL. This CDR3 is built from 13 residues. V gave up 6 bases and J gave up 3 bases, with 12 bases separating them. For the CDR3, the DNA is TGCGCCAGCAGTAGGGAGTTGTTCTACGAGCAGTACTTC. Translated: CASSRELFYEQYF.

The chain uses TRBV6-6 and TRBJ2-7; the D gene is possibly TRBD1 (6 bases). CDR3 length: 14 amino acids. Trimming left V 5 bases short and J 1 base short, with 12 bases between. From germline, CDR1 is MNHNY and CDR2 SVGAGI (reference sequence). The CDR3 loop is CASSGPGQSYEQYF. In DNA, the CDR3 is TGTGCCAGCAGTGGACCAGGACAGTCCTACGAGCAGTACTTC.

V usage is TRBV19 and J usage is TRBJ2-7, with a weak D call TRBD2 (6 bases). The CDR3 loop spans 14 amino acids. V lost 3 bases to trimming and J lost 4 bases, with 13 bases between them. Germline V gene data show CDR1 as LNHDA and CDR2 as SQIVND (reference sequence). The CDR3 DNA reads TGTGCCAGTAGTATCCCGGGAGCTGGTTACGAGCAGTACTTC. Translating gives CASSIPGAGYEQYF.

In its sample, this clone was seen once. Other DNA variants within this sample encode the same CDR3. This chain connects TRBV18 to TRBJ2-3; TRBD2 matches 10 bases. Trimming removed 4 bases from V and 1 base from J; junction bases left unmatched: 2. CDR3 length equals 15 residues. CDR1 KGHSH and CDR2 LQKENI come from the germline V gene. CDR3 amino acids: CASSLGTSGTDTQYF. CDR3 nucleotides: TGTGCCAGCTCACTCGGGACTAGCGGCACAGATACGCAGTATTTT.

This clone was seen a single time. The CDR3 DNA is TGTGCCAGCAGCTTACTTCGACCGTCCTTCGTCAATGAGCAGTTCTTC. Its protein is CASSLLRPSFVNEQFF. The V and J genes are TRBV7-9 and TRBJ2-1; D remains ambiguous. CDR3 length equals 16 residues. V was pared by 2 bases and J by 6 bases, with 17 bases between. CDR1 is SEHNR and CDR2 is FQNEAQ in the germline V gene (reference sequence). Together with reference TRBV7-9 and TRBJ2-1, the CDR3 gives the full variable domain: DTGVSQNPRHKITKRGQNVTFRCDPISEHNRLYWYRQTLGQGPEFLTYFQNEAQLEKSRLLSDRFSAERPKGSFSTLEIQRTEQGDSAMYLCASSLLRPSFVNEQFFGPGTRLTVL.

The rearrangement joins TRBV5-1 to TRBJ2-1, with TRBD2 matching 9 bases. The CDR3 runs 15 residues. Germline-derived CDR1 and CDR2 are SGHRS and YFSETQ. Germline trimming cut 10 bases from V and 12 bases from J; bases unmatched to any gene: 20. The CDR3 DNA sequence: TGCGCCTCAGACCTTGGACTAGCGTTCGAAGGACGGCAGTTCTTC. Its protein product is CASDLGLAFEGRQFF.

The chain combines TRBV29-1 with TRBJ1-4, with TRBD1 as a possible D gene (6 bases). V lost 7 bases and J 5 bases, leaving 11 bases between the germline ends. CDR1 is SQVTM and CDR2 is ANQGSEA in the germline V gene. CDR3 size: 12 residues. CDR3 sequence reads: CSASRGNEKLFF. The CDR3 DNA sequence: TGCAGCGCCTCGAGGGGGAATGAAAAACTGTTTTTT.

The chain recombines TRBV19 with TRBJ2-7; TRBD1 matches at 7 bases. CDR1 and CDR2 from the germline V gene are LNHDA and SQIVND (reference sequence). V dropped 4 bases and J dropped 2; count of bases not matched to a gene: 5. CDR3 length equals 14 residues. CDR3 amino acids: CASSTSGGTYEQYF. CDR3 nucleotide sequence: TGTGCCAGTAGTACTTCAGGGGGTACCTACGAGCAGTACTTC. Variable domain in full (rest from reference TRBV19 and TRBJ2-7): DGGITQSPKYLFRKEGQNVTLSCEQNLNHDAMYWYRQDPGQGLRLIYYSQIVNDFQKGDIAEGYSVSREKKESFPLTVTSAQKNPTAFYLCASSTSGGTYEQYFGPGTRLTVT.

The chain combines TRBV19 with TRBJ2-1, with 9 bases that match TRBD1. The CDR3 has 14 amino acids. Per the germline V gene, CDR1 is LNHDA and CDR2 is SQIVND (reference sequence). J was trimmed by 10 bases and V by 10 bases; bases with no gene match: 14. The CDR3 loop reads CATSPWTGDREQFF. Written as DNA, the CDR3 is TGTGCCACCTCTCCCTGGACAGGGGATCGAGAGCAGTTCTTC.

The table lists this clone with a few counts. CDR3 nucleotide sequence: TGTGCCAGCAGCGTAGCGGAGCCTCACGGGGCGCAGTATTTT. Translating gives CASSVAEPHGAQYF. The V call is TRBV9, the J call TRBJ2-3; the D gene is possibly TRBD2 (5 bases). This CDR3 spans 14 amino acids. The germline gives CDR1 SGDLS, CDR2 YYNGEE. Trimming removed 0 bases from V and 10 bases from J, with 15 bases in between.